The sequence of this T cell receptor beta chain was determined in a study of patients and donors after allogeneic stem cell transplantation. In its sample, this clonotype was seen once. The CDR3 extends over 16 amino acids. Germline CDR1 reads SEHNR; CDR2 reads FQNEAQ (reference sequence). V shed 3 bases and J 0 bases; nucleotides not matched to a gene: 8. TCRdb re-called the RT-PCR reads through MiXCR, storing one row per CDR3 protein. The sample shows hundreds of thousands of distinct CDR3 sequences, approximately 16% of them seen only once. The source is a human donor who was either an allogeneic HSCT recipient or a stem cell or donor lymphocyte infusion donor (not recorded which). It is not recorded whose cells these are; they may come from a transplant donor. What was sequenced was blood, either unsorted or a sorted T cell fraction (not recorded which). This rearrangement joins TRBV7-9 to TRBJ2-7, with 7 bases lining up with TRBD2. CDR3 loop: CASSLHGGSDSYEQYF. CDR3 sequence (DNA): TGTGCCAGCAGCTTGCACGGGGGGAGTGACTCCTACGAGCAGTACTTC.